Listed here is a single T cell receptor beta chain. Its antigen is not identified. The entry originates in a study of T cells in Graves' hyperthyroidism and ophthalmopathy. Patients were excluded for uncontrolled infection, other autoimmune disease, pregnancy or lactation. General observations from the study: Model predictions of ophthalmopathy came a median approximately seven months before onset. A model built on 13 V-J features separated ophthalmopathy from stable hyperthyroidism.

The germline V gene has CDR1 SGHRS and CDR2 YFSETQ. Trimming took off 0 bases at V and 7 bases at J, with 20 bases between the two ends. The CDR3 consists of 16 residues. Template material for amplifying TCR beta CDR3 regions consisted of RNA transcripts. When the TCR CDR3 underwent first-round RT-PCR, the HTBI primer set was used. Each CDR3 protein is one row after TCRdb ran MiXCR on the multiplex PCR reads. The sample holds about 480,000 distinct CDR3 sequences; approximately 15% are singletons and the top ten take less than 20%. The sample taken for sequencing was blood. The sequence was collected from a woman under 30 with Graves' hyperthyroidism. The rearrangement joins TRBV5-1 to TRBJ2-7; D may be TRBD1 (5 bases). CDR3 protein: CASSLDLGRPKGEQYF. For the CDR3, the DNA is TGCGCCAGCAGCTTGGATCTGGGGCGACCGAAAGGGGAGCAGTACTTC.